The clone carrying this TCR beta chain was detected ten times or more. Its antigen remains unknown. This sample stems from a study of T cell repertoires in cytomegalovirus infection. From the reads, TCRdb called clonotypes with MiXCR, one entry per CDR3 protein. Of 370,000 or so distinct CDR3 sequences detected, about 35% appear once; the ten largest clones hold about 13%. Study-level results: CMV carriers with the relevant HLA were identified by cumulative public TCR beta family frequency.

The ends were cut back, 2 bases at V and 1 base at J, with 5 bases in the middle. The CDR3 spans 13 residues. Per germline, CDR1 MDHEN and CDR2 SYDVKM. The receptor was isolated from a human donor in good health (CMV status not recorded). Some clones in this sample may be carry-over from other donors' samples. Sequences were derived from cultured PBMCs, sampled from culture after CMV antigen stimulation. The chain recombines TRBV28 with TRBJ1-1; D is unclear. The CDR3 DNA reads as TGTGCCAGCAGTTTAGACACGAACACTGAAGCTTTCTTT. It codes for CASSLDTNTEAFF.